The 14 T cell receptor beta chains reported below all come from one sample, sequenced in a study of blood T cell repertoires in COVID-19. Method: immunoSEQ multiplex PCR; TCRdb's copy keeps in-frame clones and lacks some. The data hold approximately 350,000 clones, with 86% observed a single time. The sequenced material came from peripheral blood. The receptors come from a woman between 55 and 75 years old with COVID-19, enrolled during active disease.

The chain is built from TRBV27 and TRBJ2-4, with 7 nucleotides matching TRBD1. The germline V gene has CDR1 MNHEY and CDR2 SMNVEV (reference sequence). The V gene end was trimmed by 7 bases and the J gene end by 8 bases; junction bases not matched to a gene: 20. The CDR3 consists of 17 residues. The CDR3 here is CASTPGTALSLRDIQYF. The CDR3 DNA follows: TGTGCCAGCACCCCGGGGACAGCCTTAAGCTTAAGGGACATTCAGTACTTC.

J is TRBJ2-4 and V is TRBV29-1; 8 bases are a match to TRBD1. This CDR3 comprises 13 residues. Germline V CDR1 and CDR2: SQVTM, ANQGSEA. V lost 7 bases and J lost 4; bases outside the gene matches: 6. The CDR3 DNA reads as TGCAGCGCCCTGGGACAGGTTAAAAACATTCAGTACTTC. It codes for CSALGQVKNIQYF.

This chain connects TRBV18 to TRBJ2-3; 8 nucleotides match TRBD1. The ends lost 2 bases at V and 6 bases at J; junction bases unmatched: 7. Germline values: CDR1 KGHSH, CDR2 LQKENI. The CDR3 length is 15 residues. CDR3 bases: TGTGCCAGCTCACCAAGGCAGGGGGCGGGGGATACGCAGTATTTT. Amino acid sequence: CASSPRQGAGDTQYF. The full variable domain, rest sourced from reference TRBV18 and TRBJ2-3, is NAGVMQNPRHLVRRRGQEARLRCSPMKGHSHVYWYRQLPEEGLKFMVYLQKENIIDESGMPKERFSAEFPKEGPSILRIQQVVRGDSAAYFCASSPRQGAGDTQYFGPGTRLTVL.

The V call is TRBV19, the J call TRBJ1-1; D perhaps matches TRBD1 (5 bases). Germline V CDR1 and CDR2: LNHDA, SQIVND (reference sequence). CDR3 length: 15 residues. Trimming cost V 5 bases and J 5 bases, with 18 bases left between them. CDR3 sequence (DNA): TGTGCCAGTAGTCCGTCCAGGGAAGTCGGGACTGAAGCTTTCTTT. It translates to CASSPSREVGTEAFF.

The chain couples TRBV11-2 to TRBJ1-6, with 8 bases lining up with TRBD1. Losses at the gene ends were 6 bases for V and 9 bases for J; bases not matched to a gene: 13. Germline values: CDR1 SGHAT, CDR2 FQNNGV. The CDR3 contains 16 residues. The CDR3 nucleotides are TGTGCCAGCAGGGGTGGACAGGGAGGCCTAGGTTCACCCCTCCACTTT. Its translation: CASRGGQGGLGSPLHF.

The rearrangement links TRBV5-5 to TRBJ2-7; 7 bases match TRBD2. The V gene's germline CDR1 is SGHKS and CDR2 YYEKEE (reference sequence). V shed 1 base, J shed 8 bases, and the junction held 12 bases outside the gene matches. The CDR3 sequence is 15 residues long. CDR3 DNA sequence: TGTGCCAGCAGCTTGTTTGGGGGGGACGATAGGAAGCAGTACTTC. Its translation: CASSLFGGDDRKQYF.

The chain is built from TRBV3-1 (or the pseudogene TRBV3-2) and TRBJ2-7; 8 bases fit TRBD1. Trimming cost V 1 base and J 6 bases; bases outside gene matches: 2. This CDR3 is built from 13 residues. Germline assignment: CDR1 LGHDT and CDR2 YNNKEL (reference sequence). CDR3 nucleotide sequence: TGTGCCAGCAGCCAAGTTCAGGGGGCCGAGCAGTACTTC. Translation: CASSQVQGAEQYF.

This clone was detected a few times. The CDR3 spells CASGPGRANTEAFF. The DNA for the CDR3 is TGTGCTAGTGGCCCCGGGAGGGCGAACACTGAAGCTTTCTTT. This chain links TRBV12-5 with TRBJ1-1; D uncertain. From germline, CDR1 is LGHNT and CDR2 FRNRAP. There are 14 residues in the CDR3. The germline V and J ends were trimmed by 6 bases and 1 base, with 12 bases remaining between them.

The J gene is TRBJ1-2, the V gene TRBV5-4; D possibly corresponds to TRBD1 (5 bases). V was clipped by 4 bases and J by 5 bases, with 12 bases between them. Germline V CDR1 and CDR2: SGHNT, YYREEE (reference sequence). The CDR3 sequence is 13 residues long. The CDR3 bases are TGTGCCAGCAGCCGAGACAGACGTTATGGCTACACCTTC. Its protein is CASSRDRRYGYTF.

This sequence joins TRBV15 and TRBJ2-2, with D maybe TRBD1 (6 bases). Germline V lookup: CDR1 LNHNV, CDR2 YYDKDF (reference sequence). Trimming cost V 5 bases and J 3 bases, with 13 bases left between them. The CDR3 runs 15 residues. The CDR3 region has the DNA TGTGCCACCAGCGAGGCGGCAGGGGACACCGGGGAGCTGTTTTTT. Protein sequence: CATSEAAGDTGELFF.

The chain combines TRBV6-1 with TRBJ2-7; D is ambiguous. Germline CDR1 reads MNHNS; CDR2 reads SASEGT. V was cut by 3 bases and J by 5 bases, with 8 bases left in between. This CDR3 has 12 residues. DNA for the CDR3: TGTGCCAGCAGTGACAGGCTTGACGAGCAGTACTTC. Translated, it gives CASSDRLDEQYF.

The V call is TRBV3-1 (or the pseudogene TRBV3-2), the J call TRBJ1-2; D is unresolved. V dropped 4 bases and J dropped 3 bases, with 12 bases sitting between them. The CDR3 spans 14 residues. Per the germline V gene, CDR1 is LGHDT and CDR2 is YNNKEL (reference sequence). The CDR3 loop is CASSPYPGDYGYTF. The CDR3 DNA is TGTGCCAGCAGCCCCTACCCGGGAGACTATGGCTACACCTTC.

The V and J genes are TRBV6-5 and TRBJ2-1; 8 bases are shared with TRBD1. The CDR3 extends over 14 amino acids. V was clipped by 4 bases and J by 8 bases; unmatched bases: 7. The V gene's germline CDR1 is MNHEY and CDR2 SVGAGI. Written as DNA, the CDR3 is TGTGCCAGCAGTTTCGGACAGGGTACCGATGAGCAGTTCTTC. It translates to CASSFGQGTDEQFF.

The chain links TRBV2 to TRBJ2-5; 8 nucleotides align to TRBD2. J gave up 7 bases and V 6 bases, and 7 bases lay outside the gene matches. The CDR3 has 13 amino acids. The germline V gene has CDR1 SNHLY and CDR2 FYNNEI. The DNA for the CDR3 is TGTGCCAGCAGCCAGACTAGCGAGGGGACCCAGTACTTC. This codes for CASSQTSEGTQYF. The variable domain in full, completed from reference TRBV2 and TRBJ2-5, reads EPEVTQTPSHQVTQMGQEVILRCVPISNHLYFYWYRQILGQKVEFLVSFYNNEISEKSEIFDDQFSVERPDGSNFTLKIRSTKLEDSAMYFCASSQTSEGTQYFGPGTRLLVL.